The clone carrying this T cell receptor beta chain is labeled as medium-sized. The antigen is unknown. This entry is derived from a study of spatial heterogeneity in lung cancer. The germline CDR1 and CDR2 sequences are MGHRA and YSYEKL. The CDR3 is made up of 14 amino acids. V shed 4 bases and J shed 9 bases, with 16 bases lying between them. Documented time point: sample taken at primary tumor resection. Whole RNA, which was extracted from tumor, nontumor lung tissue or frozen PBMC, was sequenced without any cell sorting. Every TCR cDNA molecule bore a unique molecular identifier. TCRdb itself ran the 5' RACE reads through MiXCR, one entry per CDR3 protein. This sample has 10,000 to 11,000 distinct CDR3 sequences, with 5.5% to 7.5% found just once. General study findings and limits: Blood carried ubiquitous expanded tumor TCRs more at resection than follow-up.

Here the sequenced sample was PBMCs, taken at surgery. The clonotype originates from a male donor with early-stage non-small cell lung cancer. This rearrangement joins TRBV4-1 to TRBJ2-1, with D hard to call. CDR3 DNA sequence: TGCGCCAGCAGCCCCTTGTCACAGAGTCCTGAGCAGTTCTTC. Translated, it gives CASSPLSQSPEQFF.